Listed below are T cell receptor beta chains from one sample, sequenced in a study of early T cells in non-severe SARS-CoV-2 infection. TCRdb fed the 5' RACE reads into MiXCR, producing one record per CDR3 protein. The sample has 70,000 or so distinct CDR3 sequences, 9.5% to 13% seen once. The sample consisted of whole blood. Every receptor here comes from an adult who was a healthcare worker with PCR-confirmed SARS-CoV-2 infection or an uninfected control (not recorded which). Both conserved end residues are part of each CDR3. Each record gives: clone size, V gene, J gene, D gene, CDR3 protein, CDR3 DNA. The D gene is left open where the match is weak. For some rows the clone size is stated as once, few or many, or as a class when expanded; others skip it.

clone size: few
V gene: TRBV11-3
J gene: TRBJ1-1
D gene: -
CDR3 protein: CASSIVGQGALKLFF
CDR3 DNA: -

clone size: -
V gene: TRBV10-3
J gene: TRBJ2-5
D gene: -
CDR3 protein: CAISESSDPSVTQYF
CDR3 DNA: TGTGCCATCAGTGAGTCGTCAGATCCCTCGGTGACCCAGTACTTC

clone size: few
V gene: TRBV29-1
J gene: TRBJ2-7
D gene: TRBD2
CDR3 protein: CSVGTSGPYEQYF
CDR3 DNA: TGCAGCGTTGGGACTAGCGGGCCGTACGAGCAGTACTTC

clone size: -
V gene: TRBV25-1
J gene: TRBJ2-1
D gene: TRBD1
CDR3 protein: CASSVGTGIDEQFF
CDR3 DNA: TGTGCCAGCAGTGTCGGGACAGGAATTGATGAGCAGTTCTTC

clone size: -
V gene: TRBV11-2
J gene: TRBJ1-3
D gene: -
CDR3 protein: CASSLQGGQRNTIYF
CDR3 DNA: TGTGCCAGCAGCTTGCAGGGAGGGCAGCGAAACACCATATATTTT

clone size: few
V gene: TRBV11-2
J gene: TRBJ2-5
D gene: -
CDR3 protein: CASQEVRVETQYF
CDR3 DNA: TGTGCCAGCCAGGAGGTGCGCGTAGAGACCCAGTACTTC

clone size: many
V gene: TRBV7-9
J gene: TRBJ2-1
D gene: TRBD1
CDR3 protein: CASSFIWDRGSNEQFF
CDR3 DNA: TGTGCCAGCAGCTTTATTTGGGACAGGGGATCCAATGAGCAGTTCTTC

clone size: few
V gene: TRBV27
J gene: TRBJ1-1
D gene: -
CDR3 protein: CASSSGATGPRTEAFF
CDR3 DNA: TGTGCCAGCAGTTCAGGGGCTACAGGGCCTAGGACTGAAGCTTTCTTT

clone size: many
V gene: TRBV11-2
J gene: TRBJ2-7
D gene: -
CDR3 protein: CASGWGSLSSRNEQYF
CDR3 DNA: TGTGCCAGCGGATGGGGTTCGCTTTCTTCTCGGAACGAGCAGTACTTC

clone size: few
V gene: TRBV5-6
J gene: TRBJ1-1
D gene: -
CDR3 protein: CASSIDPMVRTEAFF
CDR3 DNA: TGTGCCAGCAGCATAGACCCGATGGTGCGCACTGAAGCTTTCTTT

clone size: many
V gene: TRBV2
J gene: TRBJ2-1
D gene: -
CDR3 protein: CASGRDGVNEQFF
CDR3 DNA: TGTGCCAGCGGCCGGGACGGAGTCAATGAGCAGTTCTTC

clone size: -
V gene: TRBV6-7
J gene: TRBJ1-1
D gene: -
CDR3 protein: CASSVTGGFFNTEAFF
CDR3 DNA: TGTGCCAGCAGCGTAACGGGGGGCTTTTTCAACACTGAAGCTTTCTTT

clone size: -
V gene: TRBV7-3
J gene: TRBJ1-5
D gene: TRBD1
CDR3 protein: CASSRDRGNQPQHF
CDR3 DNA: TGTGCCAGCAGCCGAGACAGGGGTAATCAGCCCCAGCATTTT

clone size: few
V gene: TRBV28
J gene: TRBJ1-1
D gene: TRBD1
CDR3 protein: CASSNTGGNTEAFF
CDR3 DNA: TGTGCCAGCAGTAACACAGGGGGGAACACTGAAGCTTTCTTT

clone size: few
V gene: TRBV10-1
J gene: TRBJ2-1
D gene: TRBD2
CDR3 protein: CASSGGRAENEQFF
CDR3 DNA: TGCGCCAGCAGTGGCGGGAGGGCCGAGAATGAGCAGTTCTTC

clone size: few
V gene: TRBV7-2
J gene: TRBJ2-4
D gene: TRBD1
CDR3 protein: CASSYRGQNIQYF
CDR3 DNA: TGTGCCAGCAGCTATAGGGGGCAGAACATTCAGTACTTC

clone size: many
V gene: TRBV7-9
J gene: TRBJ1-1
D gene: TRBD1
CDR3 protein: CASSLGDRIGFTSAFF
CDR3 DNA: TGTGCCAGCAGCTTGGGGGACAGAATTGGTTTTACATCAGCTTTCTTT

clone size: few
V gene: TRBV9
J gene: TRBJ2-3
D gene: -
CDR3 protein: CASDGGNTDTQYF
CDR3 DNA: TGTGCCAGCGATGGCGGCAACACAGATACGCAGTATTTT

clone size: -
V gene: TRBV29-1
J gene: TRBJ2-4
D gene: -
CDR3 protein: CSVEGYKNIQYF
CDR3 DNA: TGCAGCGTTGAGGGCTACAAAAACATTCAGTACTTC

clone size: many
V gene: TRBV20-1
J gene: TRBJ2-7
D gene: -
CDR3 protein: CSATRVHEQYF
CDR3 DNA: TGCAGTGCTACCAGAGTCCACGAGCAGTACTTC

clone size: once
V gene: TRBV6-5
J gene: TRBJ1-1
D gene: -
CDR3 protein: CASSPDRPDTEAFF
CDR3 DNA: TGTGCCAGCAGTCCGGACCGCCCCGACACTGAAGCTTTCTTT

clone size: many
V gene: TRBV5-6
J gene: TRBJ2-3
D gene: -
CDR3 protein: CASSFQGSTDTQYF
CDR3 DNA: TGTGCCAGCAGCTTCCAGGGGAGCACAGATACGCAGTATTTT

clone size: few
V gene: TRBV27
J gene: TRBJ1-5
D gene: -
CDR3 protein: CASSQRGDQPQHF
CDR3 DNA: TGTGCCAGCAGTCAAAGGGGGGATCAGCCCCAGCATTTT

clone size: -
V gene: TRBV5-1
J gene: TRBJ2-3
D gene: -
CDR3 protein: CASSPGQPGNTQYF
CDR3 DNA: TGCGCCAGCAGCCCTGGCCAACCGGGAAATACGCAGTATTTT

clone size: few
V gene: TRBV30
J gene: TRBJ1-6
D gene: -
CDR3 protein: CAQRQTAQVLHF
CDR3 DNA: TGTGCCCAACGCCAGACAGCCCAGGTCCTCCACTTT

clone size: -
V gene: TRBV18
J gene: TRBJ1-1
D gene: -
CDR3 protein: CASSPQRGSITEAFF
CDR3 DNA: TGTGCCAGCTCACCACAGCGGGGTTCGATTACTGAAGCTTTCTTT

clone size: -
V gene: TRBV5-5
J gene: TRBJ1-2
D gene: -
CDR3 protein: CASSLGTPLRGYTF
CDR3 DNA: TGTGCCAGCAGCTTGGGGACCCCCCTACGCGGCTACACCTTC

clone size: -
V gene: TRBV11-2
J gene: TRBJ1-6
D gene: TRBD1
CDR3 protein: CASRHRQGFF
CDR3 DNA: TGTGCCAGCAGACACAGACAGGGCTTCTTT

clone size: few
V gene: TRBV11-2
J gene: TRBJ2-2
D gene: TRBD2
CDR3 protein: CASSLPELAPTGELFF
CDR3 DNA: TGTGCCAGCAGCTTACCCGAACTAGCGCCCACCGGGGAGCTGTTTTTT

clone size: -
V gene: TRBV4-1
J gene: TRBJ2-3
D gene: TRBD2
CDR3 protein: CASSPGLAGVGDTQYF
CDR3 DNA: TGCGCCAGCAGCCCGGGACTAGCGGGAGTAGGTGATACGCAGTATTTT

clone size: -
V gene: TRBV6-2/TRBV6-3
J gene: TRBJ2-7
D gene: TRBD2
CDR3 protein: CASSVTSGSGEQYF
CDR3 DNA: TGTGCCAGCAGTGTTACTAGCGGGAGTGGCGAGCAGTACTTC

clone size: -
V gene: TRBV12-5
J gene: TRBJ2-2
D gene: TRBD1
CDR3 protein: CASGDGQGKPGELFF
CDR3 DNA: TGTGCTAGTGGTGACGGACAGGGTAAACCCGGGGAGCTGTTTTTT